These 32 T cell receptor beta chains share one sample of origin, sequenced in a study of T cell changes during pregnancy in multiple sclerosis. Profiling relied on immunoSEQ multiplex PCR, and the TCRdb table lists in-frame clones only, not all of them. The repertoire includes about 43,000 clones, 90% of them detected once, and roughly 4.8% sits in the top ten. The sample was peripheral blood, taken in the second trimester of pregnancy. Receptors were obtained from a female donor in good health, enrolled as a control in a pregnancy study.

The genes are TRBV5-4 and TRBJ1-2; D might be TRBD1 (5 bases). V was shortened by 5 bases and J by 4 bases, with 18 bases between the two germline ends. The germline CDR1 and CDR2 sequences are SGHNT and YYREEE (reference sequence). The CDR3 length is 15 residues. CDR3 bases: TGTGCCAGCAGGCCTGGTGGCAGGGCCCCCTATGGCTACACCTTC. Protein sequence: CASRPGGRAPYGYTF.

This sequence joins TRBV6-5 and TRBJ1-6; perhaps TRBD1 as D (6 bases). V was trimmed by 8 bases and J by 5 bases, leaving 16 bases between them. Germline V gene data show CDR1 as MNHEY and CDR2 as SVGAGI. The CDR3 totals 15 residues. CDR3 region: CASREGRGDNSPLHF. CDR3 in DNA: TGTGCCAGCCGGGAGGGCAGGGGAGATAATTCACCCCTCCACTTT.

The chain combines TRBV27 with TRBJ2-7; D unclear. The CDR3 loop spans 14 amino acids. Trimming shortened V by 0 bases and J by 7 bases, and 13 bases separated the two germline ends. Germline CDR1 MNHEY, CDR2 SMNVEV (reference sequence). The CDR3 loop is CASSLSYSSYEQYF. CDR3 nucleotides: TGTGCCAGCAGTTTATCGTACAGTTCGTATGAGCAGTACTTC.

V gene TRBV27 combines with J gene TRBJ1-1; D is possibly TRBD1 (5 bases). Looked up from germline, CDR1 is MNHEY and CDR2 is SMNVEV (reference sequence). V was cut by 2 bases and J by 5 bases, with 15 bases left in between. The CDR3 contains 15 residues. The DNA for the CDR3 is TGTGCCAGCAGTTTAACCCCCAGGGCGGGGACTGAAGCTTTCTTT. Encoded protein: CASSLTPRAGTEAFF.

The chain uses TRBV6-5 and TRBJ2-1; 7 bases map to TRBD2. In germline, CDR1 is MNHEY, CDR2 SVGAGI. The CDR3 is 15 residues long. The junction had 6 bases not matched to a gene; V was cut back by 2 bases and J by 5 bases. The CDR3 loop is CASSYGLGIDNEQFF. CDR3 DNA: TGTGCCAGCAGTTACGGACTAGGGATCGACAATGAGCAGTTCTTC.

Concerning this clone itself: Other DNA sequences in the same sample also yield this CDR3. The V call is TRBV18, the J call TRBJ2-1; 10 bases fit TRBD1. Germline V gene lookup returns CDR1 KGHSH and CDR2 LQKENI. Germline trimming cut 4 bases from V and 0 bases from J; bases unmatched to any gene: 0. The CDR3 covers 15 residues. CDR3 sequence: CASSRDRGSYNEQFF. The CDR3 DNA reads as TGTGCCAGCTCACGGGACAGGGGCTCCTACAATGAGCAGTTCTTC.

V is TRBV4-3 and J is TRBJ2-1, with D unclear. This CDR3 has 15 residues. Trimming removed 0 bases at V and 13 bases at J, with 19 bases between. CDR1 and CDR2 (germline): LGHNA, YSLEER. As DNA, the CDR3 is TGCGCCAGCAGCCAAGAGACCCTTCTATTGACGGGTCAGTTCTTC. As protein: CASSQETLLLTGQFF.

With regard to this clone: In the same sample, other DNA sequences code for this CDR3. The genes are TRBV19 and TRBJ1-2, with D uncertain. The CDR3 runs to 12 residues. The germline CDR1 and CDR2 sequences are LNHDA and SQIVND (reference sequence). Trimming took 2 bases from V and 4 from J, leaving 5 bases between them. CDR3 sequence: CASSISVYGYTF. In nucleotides, the CDR3 is TGTGCCAGTAGTATATCGGTCTATGGCTACACCTTC.

The genes are TRBV6-1 and TRBJ1-1, with no clear D. The CDR3 spans 16 residues. Germline CDR1 is MNHNS and CDR2 is SASEGT. V lost 4 bases, J lost 1 base, and 16 bases lay in between. The CDR3 nucleotides read TGTGCCAGCAGTGTCATGGGGAGCAGAGGGAACACTGAAGCTTTCTTT. Amino acids: CASSVMGSRGNTEAFF.

The V call is TRBV6-5, the J call TRBJ2-3; 8 bases are shared with TRBD2. Unmatched junction bases numbered 6, after V lost 7 bases and J lost 0 bases. This CDR3 has 15 residues. CDR1 is MNHEY, CDR2 SVGAGI, per germline. CDR3 residues: CASMISGTSTDTQYF. CDR3 DNA: TGTGCCAGCATGATTAGCGGGACTAGCACAGATACGCAGTATTTT.

This chain links TRBV18 with TRBJ1-3; D may be TRBD1 (5 bases). This CDR3 is built from 16 residues. V was clipped by 3 bases and J by 0 bases, with 12 bases between them. Germline V gene lookup returns CDR1 KGHSH and CDR2 LQKENI. CDR3 residues: CASSPRQRLSGNTIYF. In nucleotides, the CDR3 is TGTGCCAGCTCACCTCGACAGCGCCTCTCTGGAAACACCATATATTTT.

The chain is built from TRBV11-1 and TRBJ1-4; D gene uncertain. With 5 bases removed from V and 5 bases from J, the gap between germline ends came to 9 bases. Per the germline V gene, CDR1 is SGHAT and CDR2 is FQDESV (reference sequence). This CDR3 comprises 13 residues. DNA for the CDR3: TGTGCCAGCAGCCCCGTCGTAAATGAAAAACTGTTTTTT. It is translated as CASSPVVNEKLFF.

This sequence joins TRBV7-9 and TRBJ1-4, with 12 bases fitting TRBD1. Losses at the gene ends were 8 bases for V and 10 bases for J; bases not matched to a gene: 11. The CDR3 has 15 residues. Per the germline V gene, CDR1 is SEHNR and CDR2 is FQNEAQ (reference sequence). The chain's CDR3 is CASGTGGALGGKLFF. The CDR3 DNA sequence: TGTGCCAGCGGGACAGGGGGCGCCCTAGGAGGAAAACTGTTTTTT.

In this sample, this clone turned up once. The gene calls are TRBV6-4 and TRBJ1-2, with 10 bases lining up with TRBD1. Germline lookup yields CDR1 MRHNA and CDR2 SNTAGT. The trim removed 5 bases at V and 5 bases at J, leaving 2 bases unmatched. The CDR3 runs 13 residues. In DNA, the CDR3 is TGTGCCAGCAGTCCGGACAGGGGGTATGGCTACACCTTC. It translates to CASSPDRGYGYTF.

The chain has TRBV6-1 and TRBJ1-3; 7 nucleotides match TRBD1. Trimming at V came to 2 bases and at J to 4 bases, leaving 11 bases not matched to a gene. Germline V gene sequence: CDR1 MNHNS, CDR2 SASEGT. CDR3 length: 17 residues. The CDR3, as DNA: TGTGCCAGCAGTGAAACCGCGACAGGGCAAAGAGGAAACACCATATATTTT. It is translated as CASSETATGQRGNTIYF.

The gene calls are TRBV6-1 and TRBJ2-7; perhaps TRBD1 as D (6 bases). This CDR3 comprises 15 residues. V lost 2 bases and J 1 base, leaving 12 bases between the germline ends. In germline, CDR1 is MNHNS, CDR2 SASEGT. CDR3 nucleotides: TGTGCCAGCAGTGAATGGTTAGGGGGATCCTACGAGCAGTACTTC. Protein product: CASSEWLGGSYEQYF.

The chain joins TRBV30 to TRBJ1-3; a possible D gene is TRBD1 (5 bases). The CDR3 contains 13 residues. CDR1 and CDR2 from the germline V gene are GTSNPN and SVGIG (reference sequence). The V and J ends lost 4 bases and 0 bases respectively, with 7 bases between them. The CDR3 nucleotides read TGTGCCTGGACAGGGAACTCTGGAAACACCATATATTTT. The encoded protein is CAWTGNSGNTIYF.

In its sample, this clone was seen once. The V and J genes are TRBV30 and TRBJ2-1, with D hard to call. Trimming took 1 base from V and 0 from J, leaving 10 bases between them. Germline-derived CDR1 and CDR2 are GTSNPN and SVGIG (reference sequence). The CDR3 sequence is 15 residues long. In DNA form, the CDR3 reads TGTGCCTGGAGTGGAAGCCCGAGCTCCTACAATGAGCAGTTCTTC. Protein product: CAWSGSPSSYNEQFF.

The DNA for the CDR3 is TGCGCCAGCAGCTTGGACGAGGGTCGGTACGAGCAGTACTTC. This gives the protein CASSLDEGRYEQYF. This chain joins TRBV5-1 and TRBJ2-7, with D tentatively TRBD2 (5 bases). In germline, CDR1 is SGHRS, CDR2 YFSETQ. Trimming removed 0 bases from V and 4 bases from J, with 11 bases in between. This CDR3 is built from 14 residues. Complete variable domain (other parts from reference TRBV5-1 and TRBJ2-7): KAGVTQTPRYLIKTRGQQVTLSCSPISGHRSVSWYQQTPGQGLQFLFEYFSETQRNKGNFPGRFSGRQFSNSRSEMNVSTLELGDSALYLCASSLDEGRYEQYFGPGTRLTVT.

This clone was found once. The rearrangement uses TRBV5-1 and TRBJ2-5; D is unresolved. Germline CDR1 SGHRS, CDR2 YFSETQ. The V gene lost 0 bases and the J gene lost 5 bases, with 14 bases spanning the gap. The CDR3 consists of 15 residues. This chain's CDR3 is CASSLASTTGETQYF. CDR3 sequence (DNA): TGCGCCAGCAGCTTGGCGTCGACGACTGGGGAGACCCAGTACTTC.

V is TRBV4-2 and J is TRBJ1-2; the match to TRBD1 covers 9 bases. The CDR3 is 16 residues long. The germline gives CDR1 LGHNA, CDR2 YNFKEQ. After removal of 0 bases from V and 6 bases from J, the junction contained 8 bases not matched to a gene. DNA of the CDR3: TGTGCCAGCAGCCAAGACCCCTACAGGGGGCTACATGGCTACACCTTC. It specifies CASSQDPYRGLHGYTF.

The rearrangement links TRBV14 to TRBJ1-2; TRBD1 is a possible D gene (5 bases). CDR1 and CDR2 (germline): SGHDN, FVKESK. The V and J ends lost 6 bases and 7 bases respectively, with 15 bases between them. This CDR3 is built from 13 residues. CDR3 DNA sequence: TGTGCCAGCAGTTTCGTACAGGTCTCTGGCTACACCTTC. Its translation: CASSFVQVSGYTF.

V and J are TRBV7-2 and TRBJ2-7; TRBD2 matches 7 bases. There are 15 residues in the CDR3. The V segment lost 0 bases and the J segment 2 bases; nucleotides outside the gene matches: 4. Germline V gives CDR1 SGHTA, CDR2 FQGNSA. The CDR3 reads CASSLAAGAAYEQYF. In DNA, the CDR3 is TGTGCCAGCAGCTTAGCGGCGGGAGCAGCCTACGAGCAGTACTTC.

The rearrangement joins TRBV6-5 to TRBJ1-5; no clear D gene. V was pared by 5 bases and J by 11 bases, with 19 bases between. Germline-derived CDR1 and CDR2 are MNHEY and SVGAGI. The CDR3 totals 14 residues. The CDR3 spells CASSLVIPRMAQHF. In DNA form, the CDR3 reads TGTGCCAGCAGTCTCGTTATACCTAGGATGGCCCAGCATTTT.

The J gene is TRBJ2-3, the V gene TRBV30; 12 bases agree with TRBD2. From germline, CDR1 is GTSNPN and CDR2 SVGIG (reference sequence). With 4 bases clipped from V and 6 bases from J, the junction kept 14 bases outside the gene matches. The CDR3 has 17 amino acids. CDR3 loop: CAWTVGWTSGVEDTQYF. DNA of the CDR3: TGTGCCTGGACCGTAGGGTGGACTAGCGGGGTGGAGGATACGCAGTATTTT.

The chain combines TRBV7-8 with TRBJ2-3, with 9 bases fitting TRBD2. Trimming removed 5 bases from V and 5 bases from J; junction bases left unmatched: 5. Germline V gene data show CDR1 as SGHVS and CDR2 as FQNEAQ. The CDR3 runs 14 residues. CDR3 DNA: TGTGCCAGCAGCCTGCGGGAGGGATTAGATACGCAGTATTTT. It translates to CASSLREGLDTQYF.

The rearrangement joins TRBV14 to TRBJ2-1; tentatively, D is TRBD2 (6 bases). The CDR3 is 16 amino acids. The germline gives CDR1 SGHDN, CDR2 FVKESK. The V end lost 1 base, the J end lost 6 bases, and 16 bases lay between the germline ends. CDR3: CASSQGNRGAGNEQFF. CDR3 sequence (DNA): TGTGCCAGCAGCCAAGGGAATCGTGGAGCGGGCAATGAGCAGTTCTTC.

The CDR3 bases are TGTGCCAGCTCACCACCAACAGGGCCCTTCACTGAAGCTTTCTTT. Amino acid sequence: CASSPPTGPFTEAFF. The chain couples TRBV18 to TRBJ1-1; D is possibly TRBD1 (6 bases). CDR1 is KGHSH and CDR2 is LQKENI in the germline V gene. The CDR3 extends over 15 amino acids. Trimming pared 0 bases from V and 4 bases from J, leaving 12 bases between.

As DNA, the CDR3 is TGTGCCAGCAGCTTATGGGGAGGGTCAGGGTCGACTTATGGCTACACCTTC. Its translation: CASSLWGGSGSTYGYTF. This chain joins TRBV11-2 and TRBJ1-2, with D possibly matching TRBD1 (5 bases). Germline-derived CDR1 and CDR2 are SGHAT and FQNNGV. Trimming shortened V by 2 bases and J by 5 bases, and 21 bases separated the two germline ends. The CDR3 is 17 residues long.

This chain links TRBV30 with TRBJ1-1; a weak D match, TRBD1 (6 bases). From germline, CDR1 is GTSNPN and CDR2 SVGIG (reference sequence). There are 15 residues in the CDR3. V was cut by 1 base and J by 4 bases, with 16 bases left in between. In nucleotides, the CDR3 is TGTGCCTGGAGTGCGAAGACAGGATGGGCCACTGAAGCTTTCTTT. As protein: CAWSAKTGWATEAFF.

The chain has TRBV6-5 and TRBJ1-2; a possible D gene is TRBD1 (6 bases). CDR1 is MNHEY, CDR2 SVGAGI, per germline. V shed 7 bases and J shed 8 bases, with 17 bases lying between them. The CDR3 is 13 amino acids. DNA for the CDR3: TGTGCCAGCACCAGGGGTGCAGGGGAAGGCTACACCTTC. Its protein is CASTRGAGEGYTF.

The rearrangement joins TRBV27 to TRBJ2-3, with 8 nucleotides matching TRBD2. Germline V lookup: CDR1 MNHEY, CDR2 SMNVEV (reference sequence). This CDR3 is built from 15 residues. V shed 5 bases and J 1 base; nucleotides not matched to a gene: 5. CDR3 protein: CASSPRGGGTDTQYF. Here the CDR3 DNA reads TGTGCCAGCAGTCCACGGGGGGGAGGCACAGATACGCAGTATTTT.